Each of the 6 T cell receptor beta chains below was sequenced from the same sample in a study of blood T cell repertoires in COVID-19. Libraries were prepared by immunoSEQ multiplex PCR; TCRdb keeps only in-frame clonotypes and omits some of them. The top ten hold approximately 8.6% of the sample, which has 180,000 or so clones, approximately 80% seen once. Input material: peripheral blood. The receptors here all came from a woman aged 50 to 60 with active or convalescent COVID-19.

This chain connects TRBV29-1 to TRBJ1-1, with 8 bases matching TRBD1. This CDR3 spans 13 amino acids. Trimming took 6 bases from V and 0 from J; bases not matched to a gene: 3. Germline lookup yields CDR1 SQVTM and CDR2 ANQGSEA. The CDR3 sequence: CSVDRGLNTEAFF. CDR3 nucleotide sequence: TGCAGCGTCGACAGGGGACTGAACACTGAAGCTTTCTTT. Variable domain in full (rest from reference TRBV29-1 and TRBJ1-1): SAVISQKPSRDICQRGTSLTIQCQVDSQVTMMFWYRQQPGQSLTLIATANQGSEATYESGFVIDKFPISRPNLTFSTLTVSNMSPEDSSIYLCSVDRGLNTEAFFGQGTRLTVV.

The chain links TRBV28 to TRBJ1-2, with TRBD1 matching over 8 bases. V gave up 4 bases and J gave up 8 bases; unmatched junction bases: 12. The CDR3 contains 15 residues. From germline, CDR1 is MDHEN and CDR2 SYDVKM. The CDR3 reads CASSSRTGRSRGYTF. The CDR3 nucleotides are TGTGCCAGCAGTTCCCGGACAGGGCGAAGCAGAGGCTACACCTTC.

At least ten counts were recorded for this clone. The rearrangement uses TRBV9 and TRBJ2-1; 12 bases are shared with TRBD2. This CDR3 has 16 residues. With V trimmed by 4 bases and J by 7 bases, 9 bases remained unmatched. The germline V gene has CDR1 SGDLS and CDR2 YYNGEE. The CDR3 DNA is TGTGCCAGCAGCTCGCGGACTAGCGGGACTCGGAATGAGCAGTTCTTC. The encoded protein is CASSSRTSGTRNEQFF.

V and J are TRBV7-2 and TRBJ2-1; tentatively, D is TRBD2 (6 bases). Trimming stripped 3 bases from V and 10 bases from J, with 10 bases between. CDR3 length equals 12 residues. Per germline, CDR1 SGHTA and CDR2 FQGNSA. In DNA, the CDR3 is TGTGCCAGCAGCTTGGGACTGACCGAGCAGTTCTTC. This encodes CASSLGLTEQFF.

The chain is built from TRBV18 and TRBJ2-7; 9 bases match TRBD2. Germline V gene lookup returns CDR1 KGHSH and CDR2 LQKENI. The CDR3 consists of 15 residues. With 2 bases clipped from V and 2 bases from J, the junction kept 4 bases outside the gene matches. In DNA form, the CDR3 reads TGTGCCAGCTCACCAATGGTAGCGGGAGCCTACGAGCAGTACTTC. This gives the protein CASSPMVAGAYEQYF.

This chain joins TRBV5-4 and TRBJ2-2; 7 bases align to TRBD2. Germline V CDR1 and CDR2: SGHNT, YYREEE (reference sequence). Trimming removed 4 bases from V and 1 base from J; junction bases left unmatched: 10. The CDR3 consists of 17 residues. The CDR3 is CASSPRGQRENTGELFF. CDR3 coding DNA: TGTGCCAGCAGCCCGAGGGGTCAGCGGGAGAACACCGGGGAGCTGTTTTTT.